This T cell receptor (beta chain) came from a study of blood T cell repertoires in COVID-19. Across the whole study: PBMCs, B-cell-depleted T cells, or T cells provided the cDNA or gDNA that made up the material.

Original processing methods: It was from reference gene primer amplification that nucleated cell counts were estimated. The assay was immunoSEQ multiplex PCR, and TCRdb's table has in-frame clones only and misses some. The DNA gave D and trimming, while V, J and clone size come from that table. The sample lists about 230,000 clones; 70% to 90% were seen once. Participant-given clinical history determined each cohort assignment. J lost 4 bases, V lost 1 base, and 7 bases had no gene match. Germline CDR1 is SGHTS and CDR2 is YDEGEE. CDR3 length: 17 amino acids. This TCR was sampled from a man younger than 45 who had recovered from COVID-19. The chain employs TRBV5-8 and TRBJ2-1, with TRBD2 matching over 11 bases. The specimen sequenced was PBMCs or T cells enriched from blood (not recorded which). The CDR3 DNA follows: TGTGCCAGCAGCTTGAAGTTAACTAGCGGGAGTTACAATGAGCAGTTCTTC. This codes for CASSLKLTSGSYNEQFF.